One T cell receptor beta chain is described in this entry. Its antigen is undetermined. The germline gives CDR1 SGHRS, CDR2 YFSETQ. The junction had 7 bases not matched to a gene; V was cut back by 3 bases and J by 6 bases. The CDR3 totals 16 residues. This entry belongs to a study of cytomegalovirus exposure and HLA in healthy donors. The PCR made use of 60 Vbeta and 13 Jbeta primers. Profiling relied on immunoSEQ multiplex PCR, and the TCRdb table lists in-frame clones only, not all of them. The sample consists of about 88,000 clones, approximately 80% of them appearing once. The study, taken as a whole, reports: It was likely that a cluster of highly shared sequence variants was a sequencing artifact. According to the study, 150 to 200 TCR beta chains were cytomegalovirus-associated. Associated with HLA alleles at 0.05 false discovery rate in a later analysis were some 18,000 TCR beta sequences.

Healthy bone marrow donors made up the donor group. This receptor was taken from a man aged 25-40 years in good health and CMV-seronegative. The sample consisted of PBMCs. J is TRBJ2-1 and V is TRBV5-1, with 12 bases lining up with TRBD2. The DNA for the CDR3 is TGCGCCAGCAGCTCCTCTAGCGGGGGGGGGCGCAATGAGCAGTTCTTC. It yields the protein CASSSSSGGGRNEQFF. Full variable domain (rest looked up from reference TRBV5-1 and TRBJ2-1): KAGVTQTPRYLIKTRGQQVTLSCSPISGHRSVSWYQQTPGQGLQFLFEYFSETQRNKGNFPGRFSGRQFSNSRSEMNVSTLELGDSALYLCASSSSSGGGRNEQFFGPGTRLTVL.